This TCR beta chain was captured by sequencing in a study of T cell responses to AZD1222 COVID-19 vaccine. Using immunoSEQ multiplex PCR, the repertoire was profiled, and TCRdb retains in-frame clones only, with some absent. The sample contains roughly 90,000 clones, more than 70% of which appear only once. To note about this clone: As yet, its antigen is unknown.

CDR3 length: 15 amino acids. Per germline, CDR1 MNHEY and CDR2 SVGAGI. V was trimmed by 1 base and J by 0 bases, leaving 7 bases between them. Whole-study results and caveats: Unmutated variant regions are reportedly targeted by nearly half of spike-specific TCRs. It was only six AZD1222 recipients who were seropositive at baseline.

Sequenced here: peripheral blood, sampled 28 days after the second AZD1222 dose. V is TRBV6-5 and J is TRBJ1-3, with D possibly TRBD1 on 5 matching bases. The sequence was obtained from an adult who received the AZD1222 COVID-19 vaccine. Here the CDR3 reads CASSYLGDSGNTIYF. The CDR3 DNA reads as TGTGCCAGCAGTTACTTGGGGGACTCTGGAAACACCATATATTTT.